These 20 T cell receptor beta chains were all obtained from the same sample, sequenced in a study of STAT5B mutations in CD4+ large granular lymphocyte leukemia. Sequencing was performed with immunoSEQ multiplex PCR; in TCRdb, only in-frame clones are kept and a portion is missing. The sample shows thousands of clones, about nine tenths of them seen only once. Sequenced sample: PBMCs. These receptors were collected from a woman aged 70-85 years with CD4+ T-cell large granular lymphocyte leukemia.

The gene calls are TRBV19 and TRBJ2-7, with D possibly TRBD1 on 6 matching bases. The CDR3 is made up of 12 amino acids. Germline CDR1 reads LNHDA; CDR2 reads SQIVND (reference sequence). V dropped 6 bases and J dropped 3 bases, with 9 bases sitting between them. Here the CDR3 DNA reads TGTGCCAGTAGAGACAGGTACTACGAGCAGTACTTC. Encoded protein: CASRDRYYEQYF.

Here the CDR3 DNA reads TGTGCCAGCAGGCGACTAGCGGGGGGGGATACGCAGTATTTT. Translated, it gives CASRRLAGGDTQYF. The J gene is TRBJ2-3, the V gene TRBV2; 14 nucleotides line up with TRBD2. CDR1 SNHLY and CDR2 FYNNEI come from the germline V gene. With 6 bases clipped from V and 6 bases from J, the junction kept 2 bases outside the gene matches. The CDR3 runs to 14 residues.

The genes are TRBV11-2 and TRBJ1-2; D possibly corresponds to TRBD1 (5 bases). From germline, CDR1 is SGHAT and CDR2 FQNNGV. Trimming stripped 1 base from V and 5 bases from J, with 8 bases between. This CDR3 contains 13 residues. The DNA of the CDR3 is TGTGCCAGCAGCTTAGGACAGAATTATGGCTACACCTTC. Translation: CASSLGQNYGYTF. Based on the CDR3 plus reference TRBV11-2 and TRBJ1-2, the full variable domain is EAGVAQSPRYKIIEKRQSVAFWCNPISGHATLYWYQQILGQGPKLLIQFQNNGVVDDSQLPKDRFSAERLKGVDSTLKIQPAKLEDSAVYLCASSLGQNYGYTFGSGTRLTVV.

The chain uses TRBV6-6 and TRBJ2-3; maybe TRBD2 (5 bases). Deletions cut 11 bases from V and 3 bases from J, with 15 bases between. Germline CDR1 MNHNY, CDR2 SVGAGI (reference sequence). The CDR3 is 13 residues long. CDR3 sequence reads: CAVRGGVTDTQYF. The CDR3 DNA follows: TGTGCCGTACGGGGTGGAGTTACAGATACGCAGTATTTT.

This clone was counted only a few times. The genes are TRBV5-4 and TRBJ2-2, with 7 bases aligning to TRBD2. Looked up from germline, CDR1 is SGHNT and CDR2 is YYREEE (reference sequence). The ends lost 3 bases at V and 4 bases at J; junction bases unmatched: 9. The CDR3 covers 16 residues. The CDR3 is CASSWGGPRVTGELFF. The CDR3 nucleotides read TGTGCCAGCAGCTGGGGGGGACCGAGAGTCACCGGGGAGCTGTTTTTT.

There are a few counts of this clone. This chain links TRBV5-1 with TRBJ1-1; 8 bases agree with TRBD1. The CDR3 covers 12 residues. The germline V gene encodes CDR1 SGHRS and CDR2 YFSETQ. With 3 bases clipped from V and 7 bases from J, the junction kept 2 bases outside the gene matches. CDR3 DNA: TGCGCCAGCAGCTCCGGACAGGGTGAAGCTTTCTTT. Protein sequence: CASSSGQGEAFF. Filled out from reference TRBV5-1 and TRBJ1-1, the complete variable domain reads KAGVTQTPRYLIKTRGQQVTLSCSPISGHRSVSWYQQTPGQGLQFLFEYFSETQRNKGNFPGRFSGRQFSNSRSEMNVSTLELGDSALYLCASSSGQGEAFFGQGTRLTVV.

In the case of this clone: Other DNA variants within this sample encode the same CDR3. V gene TRBV5-4 combines with J gene TRBJ1-6, with 8 bases lining up with TRBD1. The CDR3 has 16 amino acids. J gave up 6 bases and V 4 bases, and 9 bases lay outside the gene matches. Germline V gene data show CDR1 as SGHNT and CDR2 as YYREEE (reference sequence). The CDR3 DNA reads as TGTGCCAGCAGCATAGGACAGGGAGCGGCTAATTCACCCCTCCACTTT. The encoded protein is CASSIGQGAANSPLHF.

This chain uses TRBV14 with TRBJ2-5; no clear D. This CDR3 is built from 12 residues. V was shortened by 1 base and J by 4 bases, with 4 bases between the two germline ends. Germline loops: CDR1 SGHDN, CDR2 FVKESK. In DNA, the CDR3 is TGTGCCAGCAGCCAAGGTGCAGAGACCCAGTACTTC. This encodes CASSQGAETQYF.

The chain uses TRBV27 and TRBJ2-7; TRBD2 matches at 12 bases. CDR3 length: 15 amino acids. The V gene end was trimmed by 5 bases and the J gene end by 4 bases; junction bases not matched to a gene: 6. Germline CDR1 and CDR2: MNHEY and SMNVEV (reference sequence). The CDR3 sequence: CASSAGLAGSYEQYF. The CDR3 region has the DNA TGTGCCAGCAGTGCAGGACTAGCGGGGTCGTACGAGCAGTACTTC.

The chain combines TRBV6-5 with TRBJ1-2, with D possibly TRBD1 on 5 matching bases. The CDR3 covers 10 residues. CDR1 MNHEY and CDR2 SVGAGI come from the germline V gene. V lost 11 bases, J lost 2 bases, and 6 bases lay in between. CDR3 sequence: CAWGNYGYTF. CDR3 nucleotides: TGTGCCTGGGGGAACTATGGCTACACCTTC.

The CDR3 DNA reads as TGTGCCAGCAGCTTGGCCTGGGGTGGCGACACTGAAGCTTTCTTT. Amino acid sequence: CASSLAWGGDTEAFF. V and J are TRBV5-4 and TRBJ1-1, with unresolved D. The germline V gene has CDR1 SGHNT and CDR2 YYREEE (reference sequence). CDR3 size: 15 residues. V lost 0 bases, J lost 3 bases, and 12 bases lay in between. Full variable domain (remainder filled in from reference TRBV5-4 and TRBJ1-1): ETGVTQSPTHLIKTRGQQVTLRCSSQSGHNTVSWYQQALGQGPQFIFQYYREEENGRGNFPPRFSGLQFPNYSSELNVNALELDDSALYLCASSLAWGGDTEAFFGQGTRLTVV.

The chain carries TRBV28 and TRBJ2-2, with 7 bases lining up with TRBD1. The V gene's germline CDR1 is MDHEN and CDR2 SYDVKM. Trimming removed 3 bases from V and 6 bases from J; junction bases left unmatched: 7. The CDR3 extends over 15 amino acids. CDR3 residues: CASSFRIQGAGELFF. CDR3 coding DNA: TGTGCCAGCAGTTTCCGGATTCAGGGGGCCGGGGAGCTGTTTTTT.

The chain has TRBV19 and TRBJ1-6; the match to TRBD1 covers 7 bases. The CDR3 sequence is 14 residues long. Per germline, CDR1 LNHDA and CDR2 SQIVND (reference sequence). V trimming: 7 bases; J trimming: 5 bases; junction bases outside the gene matches: 5. The DNA for the CDR3 is TGTGCCAGTACCCTGACAGGGAATAATTCACCCCTCCACTTT. Translated, it gives CASTLTGNNSPLHF.

The chain links TRBV7-2 to TRBJ1-5; D call uncertain. Trimming cost V 1 base and J 12 bases, with 19 bases left between them. This CDR3 region has 15 residues. The V gene's germline CDR1 is SGHTA and CDR2 FQGNSA. In DNA, the CDR3 is TGTGCCAGCAGCTTAGAAAGCGGGCCCTTTAAGGTCCAGCATTTT. Translating it yields CASSLESGPFKVQHF.

The genes are TRBV4-3 and TRBJ2-1, with TRBD2 as a possible D gene (6 bases). Germline CDR1 and CDR2: LGHNA and YSLEER. The CDR3 spans 16 residues. Trimming removed 4 bases from V and 0 bases from J, with 13 bases in between. The CDR3 spells CASSRISGSSYNEQFF. CDR3 sequence (DNA): TGCGCCAGCAGCCGCATTAGCGGTAGCTCCTACAATGAGCAGTTCTTC.

The chain is built from TRBV27 and TRBJ2-3; D gene ambiguous. Trimming removed 3 bases at V and 9 bases at J, with 13 bases between. The germline CDR1 and CDR2 sequences are MNHEY and SMNVEV (reference sequence). The CDR3 has 13 amino acids. The CDR3 loop is CASSFLGPATQYF. DNA of the CDR3: TGTGCCAGCAGTTTTTTAGGCCCGGCCACGCAGTATTTT.

The chain employs TRBV7-8 and TRBJ2-5; D is possibly TRBD2 (6 bases). The CDR3 runs to 14 residues. Germline CDR1 is SGHVS and CDR2 is FQNEAQ. V lost 3 bases, J lost 3 bases, and 11 bases lay in between. The CDR3 reads CASSLGGLEETQYF. In DNA, the CDR3 is TGTGCCAGCAGCTTGGGGGGTTTGGAAGAGACCCAGTACTTC. Together with reference TRBV7-8 and TRBJ2-5, the CDR3 gives the full variable domain: GAGVSQSPRYKVAKRGQDVALRCDPISGHVSLFWYQQALGQGPEFLTYFQNEAQLDKSGLPSDRFFAERPEGSVSTLKIQRTQQEDSAVYLCASSLGGLEETQYFGPGTRLLVL.

This sequence joins TRBV7-9 and TRBJ2-3; tentative D call: TRBD2 (6 bases). Germline V gives CDR1 SEHNR, CDR2 FQNEAQ (reference sequence). V was pared by 5 bases and J by 5 bases, with 8 bases between. The length of the CDR3 is 12 residues. Written as DNA, the CDR3 is TGTGCCAGCAGCCGACTAGTAGATACGCAGTATTTT. Translating it yields CASSRLVDTQYF.

The chain carries TRBV9 and TRBJ1-3, with unresolved D. From germline, CDR1 is SGDLS and CDR2 YYNGEE. The CDR3 length is 13 residues. Trimming removed 8 bases from V and 4 bases from J, with 13 bases in between. The CDR3 DNA follows: TGTGCCAGTACCCGGCTTGAAGGAAACACCATATATTTT. This sequence encodes CASTRLEGNTIYF.

The chain carries TRBV28 and TRBJ2-7; D not resolved. Trimming removed 3 bases from V and 2 bases from J, with 8 bases in between. Germline loops: CDR1 MDHEN, CDR2 SYDVKM. This CDR3 comprises 13 residues. CDR3 region: CASSFRRPYEQYF. DNA for the CDR3: TGTGCCAGCAGTTTCCGCAGGCCCTACGAGCAGTACTTC.